The 18 T cell receptor beta chains presented below share a single source sample, sequenced in a study of T cell repertoires in cytomegalovirus infection. Their antigens remain unidentified. TCRdb processed the reads anew with MiXCR; each CDR3 protein has one entry. The sample shows approximately 730,000 distinct CDR3 sequences, roughly 29% of them seen only once. Sequenced material: cultured CD8+ T cells from PBMCs, taken from culture after CMV antigen stimulation. These receptors all come from a human donor in good health (CMV status not recorded). Some clones in this sample may be carry-over from other donors' samples.

This chain joins TRBV29-1 and TRBJ2-5; 12 bases are a match to TRBD2. The CDR3 contains 15 residues. Trimming took 5 bases from V and 3 from J; bases not matched to a gene: 7. The germline V gene encodes CDR1 SQVTM and CDR2 ANQGSEA. Written as DNA, the CDR3 is TGCAGCGTTCACCTAGCGGGGGGGCCGAAAGAGACCCAGTACTTC. It encodes CSVHLAGGPKETQYF.

CDR3 DNA: TGTGCCAGCAGTGCGCGGGACAATGGCTACACCTTC. It yields the protein CASSARDNGYTF. This chain joins TRBV27 and TRBJ1-2, with D possibly matching TRBD1 (6 bases). The germline gives CDR1 MNHEY, CDR2 SMNVEV (reference sequence). The CDR3 runs to 12 residues. Trimming removed 5 bases from V and 6 bases from J, with 10 bases in between.

The chain employs TRBV2 and TRBJ2-2; tentatively, D is TRBD1 (6 bases). Trimming removed 6 bases at V and 0 bases at J, with 14 bases between. This CDR3 has 16 amino acids. CDR1 is SNHLY and CDR2 is FYNNEI in the germline V gene. In DNA, the CDR3 is TGTGCCAGCAGGGAGGCACAGGGCCCGAACACCGGGGAGCTGTTTTTT. Amino acids: CASREAQGPNTGELFF.

This clonotype was recorded a few times. As DNA, the CDR3 is TGTGCCAGCAGTTTACACCCGGGACTAGCCGAAGAGACCCAGTACTTC. It is translated as CASSLHPGLAEETQYF. V usage is TRBV6-6 and J usage is TRBJ2-5; 9 nucleotides agree with TRBD2. Looked up from germline, CDR1 is MNHNY and CDR2 is SVGAGI (reference sequence). The CDR3 consists of 16 residues. V shed 4 bases, J shed 3 bases, and the junction held 9 bases outside the gene matches.

This clonotype was counted ten times or more. This sequence joins TRBV7-2 and TRBJ2-7; 8 bases are shared with TRBD1. Losses at the gene ends were 2 bases for V and 3 bases for J; bases not matched to a gene: 6. The CDR3 spans 15 residues. Germline V gene sequence: CDR1 SGHTA, CDR2 FQGNSA. Here the CDR3 reads CASSLFWDRNYEQYV. The CDR3 region has the DNA TGTGCCAGCAGCTTATTCTGGGACAGGAACTACGAGCAGTACGTC.

The chain recombines TRBV7-8 with TRBJ2-5; D perhaps matches TRBD1 (5 bases). Germline CDR1 reads SGHVS; CDR2 reads FQNEAQ. This CDR3 is built from 14 residues. V was trimmed by 5 bases and J by 5 bases, leaving 15 bases between them. In nucleotides, the CDR3 is TGTGCCAGCAGCACGCCAGGGCTCGAGGAGACCCAGTACTTC. Its translation is CASSTPGLEETQYF.

This clonotype occurred once. The chain has TRBV19 and TRBJ1-1; the match to TRBD1 covers 9 bases. There are 14 residues in the CDR3. The ends lost 5 bases at V and 6 bases at J; junction bases unmatched: 7. Germline V gene lookup returns CDR1 LNHDA and CDR2 SQIVND (reference sequence). The CDR3 region is CASSLNRGLAEAFF. In DNA, the CDR3 is TGTGCCAGTAGTTTAAACAGGGGGCTGGCTGAAGCTTTCTTT.

This chain connects TRBV6-6 to TRBJ2-5; possibly TRBD2 for D (5 bases). V lost 7 bases to trimming and J lost 9 bases, with 18 bases between them. This CDR3 has 13 residues. CDR1 and CDR2 from the germline V gene are MNHNY and SVGAGI (reference sequence). As DNA, the CDR3 is TGTGCCAGCAAACGAGACAAGCTCGGGGCCCAGTACTTC. It encodes CASKRDKLGAQYF.

In this sample, this clonotype turned up a few times. This chain links TRBV24-1 with TRBJ1-1, with 7 nucleotides matching TRBD1. J gave up 0 bases and V 4 bases, and 16 bases lay outside the gene matches. The CDR3 has 19 residues. Germline loops: CDR1 KGHDR, CDR2 SFDVKD. CDR3 nucleotide sequence: TGTGCCACCAGTGACCTACCACGCCCCCCCAGGGGGGTGAACACTGAAGCTTTCTTT. As protein: CATSDLPRPPRGVNTEAFF.

The table lists this clonotype with a few counts. The chain links TRBV19 to TRBJ2-1, with TRBD2 matching over 8 bases. The V and J ends lost 6 bases and 10 bases, in that order; junction bases with no gene match: 5. The CDR3 totals 12 residues. The germline V gene has CDR1 LNHDA and CDR2 SQIVND (reference sequence). The CDR3 nucleotides read TGTGCCAGTAGCTCACTAGCGGTAGAGCAGTTCTTC. This translates into CASSSLAVEQFF.

The chain uses TRBV5-6 and TRBJ2-3, with 7 bases lining up with TRBD1. The V segment lost 0 bases and the J segment 4 bases; nucleotides outside the gene matches: 14. This CDR3 is built from 18 residues. The germline gives CDR1 SGHDT, CDR2 YYEEEE. The DNA for the CDR3 is TGTGCCAGCAGCTTGGCCCCACCGCTGACAGGGTCCGCAGATACGCAGTATTTT. Translating it yields CASSLAPPLTGSADTQYF.

J is TRBJ1-5 and V is TRBV6-8; D perhaps matches TRBD1 (5 bases). Germline V gives CDR1 MNHGY, CDR2 SAAAGT. V shed 4 bases and J shed 9 bases, with 13 bases lying between them. This CDR3 has 13 amino acids. CDR3 sequence (DNA): TGTGCCAGCAGTTCGGGGGTGGTCTGGCCCCAGCATTTT. This sequence encodes CASSSGVVWPQHF.

This clonotype has only a few counts. The rearrangement links TRBV19 to TRBJ2-3; weak D call: TRBD1 (5 bases). CDR3 length: 15 amino acids. V lost 5 bases to trimming and J lost 5 bases, with 17 bases between them. Per the germline V gene, CDR1 is LNHDA and CDR2 is SQIVND (reference sequence). The CDR3 here is CASSGWGVREDTQYF. The CDR3 DNA sequence: TGTGCCAGTAGTGGGTGGGGCGTGAGAGAAGATACGCAGTATTTT. The full variable domain, with the rest looked up from reference TRBV19 and TRBJ2-3, is DGGITQSPKYLFRKEGQNVTLSCEQNLNHDAMYWYRQDPGQGLRLIYYSQIVNDFQKGDIAEGYSVSREKKESFPLTVTSAQKNPTAFYLCASSGWGVREDTQYFGPGTRLTVL.

In its sample, this clonotype was seen many times. The CDR3 DNA sequence: TGTGCCAGCAGCAGAGGGGACACTGTGCCTTACAATGAGCAGTTCTTC. Translating it yields CASSRGDTVPYNEQFF. The chain couples TRBV7-3 to TRBJ2-1, with a possible D match to TRBD1 (6 bases). Between the trimmed V and J ends, which lost 5 bases and 4 bases, there was a span of 18 bases. The CDR3 covers 16 residues. Germline assignment: CDR1 SGHTA and CDR2 FQGTGA.

This sequence joins TRBV13 and TRBJ1-1, with unresolved D. Germline V gene sequence: CDR1 PRHDT, CDR2 FYEKMQ (reference sequence). Trimming took off 5 bases at V and 7 bases at J, with 11 bases between the two ends. This CDR3 contains 12 residues. The CDR3 nucleotides read TGTGCCAGCAGCCCTAGCGCAGTTGAAGCTTTCTTT. Encoded protein: CASSPSAVEAFF.

The sample holds many counts of this clonotype. The CDR3 bases are TGTGCTAGTGGTCTAGGGGGCTACAATGAGCAGTTCTTC. Encoded protein: CASGLGGYNEQFF. The chain carries TRBV12-5 and TRBJ2-1; weak D call: TRBD1 (6 bases). The CDR3 spans 13 residues. Looked up from germline, CDR1 is LGHNT and CDR2 is FRNRAP. The germline V and J ends were trimmed by 5 bases and 3 bases, with 8 bases remaining between them.

V and J are TRBV6-1 and TRBJ2-2, with D unresolved. CDR1 and CDR2 from the germline V gene are MNHNS and SASEGT. V was shortened by 5 bases and J by 4 bases, with 20 bases between the two germline ends. CDR3 length: 17 residues. DNA for the CDR3: TGTGCCAGCAGTCTCTTAGAGGCGCATGTGACCACCGGGGAGCTGTTTTTT. Translated, it gives CASSLLEAHVTTGELFF.

This clonotype was detected only a few times. This chain uses TRBV9 with TRBJ1-5, with TRBD1 identical over 8 bases. The CDR3 length is 15 residues. From germline, CDR1 is SGDLS and CDR2 YYNGEE. V lost 4 bases and J lost 3; bases outside the gene matches: 6. The DNA of the CDR3 is TGTGCCAGCAGCTTGACAGGGGCGGACAATCAGCCCCAGCATTTT. This translates into CASSLTGADNQPQHF. The full variable domain, its missing parts supplied by reference TRBV9 and TRBJ1-5, is DSGVTQTPKHLITATGQRVTLRCSPRSGDLSVYWYQQSLDQGLQFLIQYYNGEERAKGNILERFSAQQFPDLHSELNLSSLELGDSALYFCASSLTGADNQPQHFGDGTRLSIL.